This TCR beta chain was found in a study of cytomegalovirus exposure and HLA in healthy donors. Vbeta (60) and Jbeta (13) primers were used in the PCR. The data were produced by immunoSEQ multiplex PCR, yet TCRdb's version contains in-frame clones alone and is incomplete. The repertoire has over 100,000 clones, around three quarters of them found once; the top ten carry 2.5% to 3.5%. Trimming cost V 0 bases and J 0 bases, with 7 bases left between them. The CDR3 is 14 amino acids. Germline V CDR1 and CDR2: SGHRS, YFSETQ. Of note for this clone: Its matching antigen is unknown.

Study-wide results and caveats: A few chains tied to CMV proved CMV antigen-specific in vitro.

Material for sequencing was PBMCs. The chain uses TRBV5-1 and TRBJ2-7; a weak D match, TRBD2 (5 bases). This receptor was obtained from a woman aged 18-29 years in good health and CMV-seropositive. CDR3: CASSLATSSYEQYF. CDR3 DNA: TGCGCCAGCAGCTTGGCCACTAGCTCCTACGAGCAGTACTTC.